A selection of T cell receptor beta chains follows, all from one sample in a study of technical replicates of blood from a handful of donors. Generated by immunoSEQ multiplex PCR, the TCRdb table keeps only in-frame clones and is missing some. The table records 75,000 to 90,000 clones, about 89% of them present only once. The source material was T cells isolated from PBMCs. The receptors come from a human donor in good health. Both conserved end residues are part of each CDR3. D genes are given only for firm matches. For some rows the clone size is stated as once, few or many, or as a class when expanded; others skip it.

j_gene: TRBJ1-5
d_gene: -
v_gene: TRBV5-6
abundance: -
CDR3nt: TGTGCCAGCAGCTTGACATCGGGGTTTTACCAGCCCCAGCATTTT
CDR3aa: CASSLTSGFYQPQHF

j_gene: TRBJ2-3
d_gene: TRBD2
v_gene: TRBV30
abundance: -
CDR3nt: TGTGCCTGGAGTGTACTCTTGGGGGGGTCCACAGATACGCAGTATTTT
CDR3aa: CAWSVLLGGSTDTQYF

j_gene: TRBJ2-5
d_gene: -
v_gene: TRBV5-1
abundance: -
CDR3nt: TGCGCCAGCAGTCGGGGGGCGTACCAAGAGACCCAGTACTTC
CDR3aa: CASSRGAYQETQYF

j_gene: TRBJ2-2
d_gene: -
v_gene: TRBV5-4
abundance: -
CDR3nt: TGTGCCAGCAGCCCGTTAGGAGTGGAGGAGCTGTTTTTT
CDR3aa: CASSPLGVEELFF

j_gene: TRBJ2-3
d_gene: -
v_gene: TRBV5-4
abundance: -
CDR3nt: TGTGCCAGCAGCTGGGGGGGGCTGGTTAGTCCAGATACGCAGTATTTT
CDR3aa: CASSWGGLVSPDTQYF

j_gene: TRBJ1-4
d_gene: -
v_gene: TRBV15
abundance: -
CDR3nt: TGTGCCACCAGCACTGTAAATGAAAAACTGTTTTTT
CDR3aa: CATSTVNEKLFF

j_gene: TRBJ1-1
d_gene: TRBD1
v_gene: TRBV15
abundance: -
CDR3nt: TGTGCCACCAGCAGAGATTCTACAGGGGGCACTGAAGCTTTCTTT
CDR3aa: CATSRDSTGGTEAFF

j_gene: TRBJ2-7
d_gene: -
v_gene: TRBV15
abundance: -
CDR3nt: TGTGCCACCAGCAGGGATAGGGGCAGGGGCAACTACGAGCAGTACTTC
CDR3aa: CATSRDRGRGNYEQYF

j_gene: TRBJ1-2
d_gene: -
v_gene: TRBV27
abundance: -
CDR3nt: TGTGCCAGCATGTCGTCTTCTCGGGTCTACACCTTC
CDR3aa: CASMSSSRVYTF

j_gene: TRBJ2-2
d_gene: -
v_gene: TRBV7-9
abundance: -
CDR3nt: TGTGCCAGCAGCCCTAGCTCCCCCGGGGAGCTGTTTTTT
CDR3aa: CASSPSSPGELFF

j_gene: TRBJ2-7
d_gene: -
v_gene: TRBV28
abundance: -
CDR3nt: TGTGCCAGCAGTTTTCACAGGGGCGGACCTAGCGCCGAGCAGTACTTC
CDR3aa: CASSFHRGGPSAEQYF

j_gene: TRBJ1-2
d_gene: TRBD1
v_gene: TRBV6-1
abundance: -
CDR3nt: TGTGTCACAGGGGGAGAGGATGGCTACACCTTC
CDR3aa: CVTGGEDGYTF

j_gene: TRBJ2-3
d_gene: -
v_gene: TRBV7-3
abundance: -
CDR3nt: TGTGCCAGCAGCTTAAGCGGTTCCACAGATACGCAGTATTTT
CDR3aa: CASSLSGSTDTQYF

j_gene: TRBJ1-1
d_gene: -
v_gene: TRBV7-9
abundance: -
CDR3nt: TGTGCCAGCAGCTTAGCCGGGGGTGGGGGCACTGAAGCTTTCTTT
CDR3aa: CASSLAGGGGTEAFF

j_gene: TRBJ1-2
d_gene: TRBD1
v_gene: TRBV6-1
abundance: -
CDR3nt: TGTGCCACGTCCAGGAACCGGGACAGGGGTGCCTTC
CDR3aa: CATSRNRDRGAF

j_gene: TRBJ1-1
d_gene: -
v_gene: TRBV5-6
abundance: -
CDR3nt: TGTGCCAGCAGCGGCGACCAGGGGCACACTGAAGCTTTCTTT
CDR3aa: CASSGDQGHTEAFF

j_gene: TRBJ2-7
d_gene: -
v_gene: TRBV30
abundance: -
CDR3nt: TGTGCCTGGGCTGCGAGAGCCTACGAGCAGTACTTC
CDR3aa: CAWAARAYEQYF

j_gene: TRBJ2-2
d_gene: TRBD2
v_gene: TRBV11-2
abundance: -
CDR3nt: TGTGCCACACGATTCGGAGGACTAGCGGGAAACACCGGGGAGCTGTTTTTT
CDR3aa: CATRFGGLAGNTGELFF

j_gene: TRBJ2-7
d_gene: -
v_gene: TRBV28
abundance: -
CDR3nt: TGTGCCAGCAGGCCACAGGTCTCCTACGAGCAGTACTTC
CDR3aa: CASRPQVSYEQYF

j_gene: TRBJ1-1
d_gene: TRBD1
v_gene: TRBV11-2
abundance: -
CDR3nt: TGTGCCAGCAGCTCCGGACAGGGGTTGGAGAAAGCTTTCTTT
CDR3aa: CASSSGQGLEKAFF

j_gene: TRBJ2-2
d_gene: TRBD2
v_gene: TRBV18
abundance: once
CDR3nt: TGTGCCAGCTCACCAAGGTCGGCGGGAGCCACCTTCACCGGGGAGCTGTTTTTT
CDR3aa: CASSPRSAGATFTGELFF

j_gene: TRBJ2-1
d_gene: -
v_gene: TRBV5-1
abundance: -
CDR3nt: TGCGCCAGCAGGGATAGGAGCAATGAGCAGTTCTTC
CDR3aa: CASRDRSNEQFF

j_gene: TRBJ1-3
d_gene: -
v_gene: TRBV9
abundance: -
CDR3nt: TGTGCCAGCAGCGTTGGGGGGGGAGTTAACACCATATATTTT
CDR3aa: CASSVGGGVNTIYF

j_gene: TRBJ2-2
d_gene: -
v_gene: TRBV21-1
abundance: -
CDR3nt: TGTGCCCCCGGCGGCTACCGGACCGGGGAGCTGTTTTTT
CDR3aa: CAPGGYRTGELFF

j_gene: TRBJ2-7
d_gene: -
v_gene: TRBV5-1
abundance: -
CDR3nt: TGCGCCAGCAGCTTGAGATTTGGAGGAGGGTCCTACGAGCAGTACTTC
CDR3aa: CASSLRFGGGSYEQYF

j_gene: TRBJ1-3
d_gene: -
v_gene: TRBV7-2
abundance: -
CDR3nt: TGTGCCAGCAGCTTAGAAGTGGGCTTCTCTGGAAACACCATATATTTT
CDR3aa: CASSLEVGFSGNTIYF

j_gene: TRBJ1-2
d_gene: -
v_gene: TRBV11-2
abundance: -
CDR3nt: TGTGCCAGCAGCCACCACAGGGTCGATGGCTACACCTTC
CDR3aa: CASSHHRVDGYTF

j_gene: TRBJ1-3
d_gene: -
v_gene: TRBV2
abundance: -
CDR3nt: TGTGCCAGCAGTGTCGGGGACTCTGGAAACACCATATATTTT
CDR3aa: CASSVGDSGNTIYF

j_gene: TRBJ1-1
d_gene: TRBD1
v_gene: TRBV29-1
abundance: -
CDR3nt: TGCAGCGTTAGACAGGGGGCGAACACTGAAGCTTTCTTT
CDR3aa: CSVRQGANTEAFF

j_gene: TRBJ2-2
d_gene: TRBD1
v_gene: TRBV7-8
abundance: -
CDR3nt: TGTGCCAGCAGCTTAGAAACAGGGGCCGGGGAGCTGTTTTTT
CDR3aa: CASSLETGAGELFF

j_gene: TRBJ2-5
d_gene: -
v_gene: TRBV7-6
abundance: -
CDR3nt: TGTGCCAGCAGTCCCTATCGGGGTCCAGAGACCCAGTACTTC
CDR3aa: CASSPYRGPETQYF

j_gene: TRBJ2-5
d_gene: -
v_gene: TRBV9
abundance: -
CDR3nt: TGTGCCAGCAGCGAGGGGAATAAAGAGACCCAGTACTTC
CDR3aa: CASSEGNKETQYF

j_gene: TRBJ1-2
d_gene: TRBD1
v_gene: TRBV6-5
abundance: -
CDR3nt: TGTGCCAGCAGTTACTCGGGACAGGACTATGGCTACACCTTC
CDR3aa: CASSYSGQDYGYTF

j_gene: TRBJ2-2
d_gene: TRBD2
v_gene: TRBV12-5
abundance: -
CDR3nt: TGTGCTAGTGGTTTGACTCTAAGCGGGAGGGAGGACACCGGGGAGCTGTTTTTT
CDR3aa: CASGLTLSGREDTGELFF

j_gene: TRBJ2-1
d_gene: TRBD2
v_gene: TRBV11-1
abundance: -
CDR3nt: TGTGCCAGCAGCTTAGGGTTAGGCGCGGGGGGGGACAATGAGCAGTTCTTC
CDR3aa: CASSLGLGAGGDNEQFF

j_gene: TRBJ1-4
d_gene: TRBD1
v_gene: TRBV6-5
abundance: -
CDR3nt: TGTGCCAGCAGTTACATTACAGGGGATGAAAAACTGTTTTTT
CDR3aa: CASSYITGDEKLFF

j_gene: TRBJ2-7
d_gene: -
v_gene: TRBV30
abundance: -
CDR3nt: TGTGCCTGGAGCCAACTCTACGAGCAGTACTTC
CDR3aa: CAWSQLYEQYF

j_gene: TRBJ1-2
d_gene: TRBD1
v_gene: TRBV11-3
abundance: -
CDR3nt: TGTGCCAGCAGCTTAGAGGTGACAGGGTATGGCTACACCTTC
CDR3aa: CASSLEVTGYGYTF

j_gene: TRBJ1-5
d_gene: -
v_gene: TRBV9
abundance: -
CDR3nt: TGTGCCAGCAGCGTGGGGGGTGTTGGCAATCAGCCCCAGCATTTT
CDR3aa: CASSVGGVGNQPQHF

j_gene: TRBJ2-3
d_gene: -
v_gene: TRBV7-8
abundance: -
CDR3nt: TGTGCCAGCAGCTTAAGGGCTAGCATCTCAGATACGCAGTATTTT
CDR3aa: CASSLRASISDTQYF

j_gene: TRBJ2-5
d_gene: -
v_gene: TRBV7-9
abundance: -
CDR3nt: TGTGCCAGCAGCCTACCACTAGGCCGTGGCAAAGAGACCCAGTACTTC
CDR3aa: CASSLPLGRGKETQYF

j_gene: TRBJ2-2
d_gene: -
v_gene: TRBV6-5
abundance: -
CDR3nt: TGTGCCAGCAGTTCGGACAGGAACACCGGGGAGCTGTTTTTT
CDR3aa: CASSSDRNTGELFF

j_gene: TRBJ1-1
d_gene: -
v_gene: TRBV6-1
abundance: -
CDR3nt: TGTGCCAGTACCGGGACAAAGAACACTGAAGCTTTCTTT
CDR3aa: CASTGTKNTEAFF

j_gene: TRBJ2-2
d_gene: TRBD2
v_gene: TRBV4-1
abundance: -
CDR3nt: TGCGCCAGCAGCCAGGGGCTAGCGGACAACACCGGGGAGCTGTTTTTT
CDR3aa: CASSQGLADNTGELFF

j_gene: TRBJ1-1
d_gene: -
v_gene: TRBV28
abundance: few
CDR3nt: TGTGCCAGCAGTTTATCCGGAGGGGCTGAAGCTTTCTTT
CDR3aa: CASSLSGGAEAFF

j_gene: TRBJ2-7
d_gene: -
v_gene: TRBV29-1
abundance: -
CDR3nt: TGCAGCGTTGAACGGGGAAACGAGCAGTACTTC
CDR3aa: CSVERGNEQYF

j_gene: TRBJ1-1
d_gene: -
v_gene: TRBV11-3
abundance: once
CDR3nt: TGTGCCAGCAGCTCCTCGGGAGGGTGGAACACTGAAGCTTTCTTT
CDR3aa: CASSSSGGWNTEAFF

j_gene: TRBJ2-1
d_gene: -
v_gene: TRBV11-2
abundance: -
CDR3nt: TGTGCCAGCAGTTCCCGGGACAACCTCCCGTCCGAGCAGTTCTTC
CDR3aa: CASSSRDNLPSEQFF